The T cell receptor beta chain under discussion was sequenced for a study of T cell responses to AZD1222 COVID-19 vaccine. Sequenced by immunoSEQ multiplex PCR; TCRdb stores in-frame clones only, minus some. The sample carries roughly 120,000 clones, about nine tenths recorded once. Trimming at V came to 3 bases and at J to 7 bases, leaving 2 bases not matched to a gene. Germline CDR1 is SGHRS and CDR2 is YFSETQ. This CDR3 comprises 14 residues. The receptor was derived from an adult in good health. This chain uses TRBV5-1 with TRBJ1-6, with 9 bases aligning to TRBD1. Source: peripheral blood, taken on day 0 of MenACWY control vaccination. The CDR3 spells CASSWTGANSPLHF. For the CDR3, the DNA is TGCGCCAGCAGCTGGACAGGGGCGAATTCACCCCTCCACTTT.